The 26 T cell receptor beta chains below come from one sample, sequenced in a study of blood T cell repertoires in COVID-19 (dated by TCRdb to about 2020). The protocol used for the library was the immunoSEQ multiplex PCR assay. What TCRdb holds here is the immuneACCESS table cut down to in-frame rearrangements. Part of the clones is not present; checked against another copy, under half of the missing clones reflect an unresolved V gene, and the others are unexplained. Counted in this sample were tens of thousands of clones; about 90% of them appeared once. Of the sample, less than 20% falls within the top ten clones. Sample: peripheral blood. All receptors derive from a human donor with active COVID-19. The donor label of this sample is uncertain.

This CDR3 reads CASRSGTGNTEAFF. In DNA, the CDR3 is TGTGCCAGCAGATCCGGGACAGGGAACACTGAAGCTTTCTTT. This chain uses TRBV7-9 with TRBJ1-1, with 8 bases fitting TRBD1. From germline, CDR1 is SEHNR and CDR2 FQNEAQ (reference sequence). The CDR3 loop spans 14 amino acids. Germline trimming cut 6 bases from V and 1 base from J; bases unmatched to any gene: 4.

The V and J genes are TRBV29-1 and TRBJ1-6; 9 positions match TRBD1. V dropped 6 bases and J dropped 10; count of bases not matched to a gene: 10. The germline CDR1 and CDR2 sequences are SQVTM and ANQGSEA. This CDR3 comprises 14 residues. The CDR3 protein is CSVQTGGRGSPLHF. The CDR3 DNA reads as TGCAGCGTGCAAACAGGGGGCCGGGGCTCACCCCTCCACTTT.

The rearrangement joins TRBV29-1 to TRBJ2-5; tentative D call: TRBD2 (6 bases). Trimming removed 7 bases from V and 2 bases from J, with 11 bases in between. From germline, CDR1 is SQVTM and CDR2 ANQGSEA. The length of the CDR3 is 12 residues. The CDR3 DNA is TGCAGCGGTGGAGGGAGGCAAGAGACCCAGTACTTC. Amino acids: CSGGGRQETQYF.

J is TRBJ2-7 and V is TRBV5-8, with D uncertain. V was cut by 9 bases and J by 1 base, with 20 bases left in between. Germline CDR1 reads SGHTS; CDR2 reads YDEGEE. The CDR3 length is 15 residues. The CDR3 region is CATAGDQFGSYEQYF. As DNA, the CDR3 is TGTGCCACCGCCGGAGATCAATTTGGATCCTACGAGCAGTACTTC.

The chain is built from TRBV6-2 or TRBV6-3 and TRBJ1-1; TRBD1 matches at 8 bases. The CDR3 is 14 amino acids. Losses at the gene ends were 2 bases for V and 4 bases for J; bases not matched to a gene: 3. The V gene's germline CDR1 is MNHEY and CDR2 SVGEGT. CDR3 loop: CASSYGQGATEAFF. CDR3 nucleotide sequence: TGTGCCAGCAGTTACGGGCAGGGGGCCACTGAAGCTTTCTTT.

CDR3 nucleotides: TGTGCCAGCAGCTTAAGGGGCAGGGGATCCCTCCGTCCGTCTAATTCACGCACAGATACGCAGTATTTT. Translation gives CASSLRGRGSLRPSNSRTDTQYF. The chain links TRBV7-3 to TRBJ2-3; D is possibly TRBD1 (6 bases). The length of the CDR3 is 23 residues. CDR1 and CDR2 from the germline V gene are SGHTA and FQGTGA. Between the trimmed V and J ends, which lost 1 base and 1 base, there was a span of 33 bases.

In its sample, this clone was seen once. V gene TRBV5-1 combines with J gene TRBJ2-7; 8 positions agree with TRBD2. V shed 0 bases and J 5 bases; nucleotides not matched to a gene: 10. The CDR3 has 16 residues. CDR1 and CDR2 from the germline V gene are SGHRS and YFSETQ. The CDR3 region has the DNA TGCGCCAGCAGCTTGGGGGGCACTAGCGGTGTCGACGAGCAGTACTTC. This gives the protein CASSLGGTSGVDEQYF.

This clone appeared a few times. The chain's CDR3 is CASSPIREGRDGYTF. CDR3 coding DNA: TGTGCCAGCAGCCCAATAAGGGAGGGTCGGGATGGCTACACCTTC. The chain employs TRBV7-3 and TRBJ1-2; D unresolved. The germline V gene encodes CDR1 SGHTA and CDR2 FQGTGA. CDR3 length: 15 residues. Trimming shortened V by 5 bases and J by 6 bases, and 19 bases separated the two germline ends. The whole variable domain, filled in from reference TRBV7-3 and TRBJ1-2, reads GAGVSQTPSNKVTEKGKYVELRCDPISGHTALYWYRQSLGQGPEFLIYFQGTGAADDSGLPNDRFFAVRPEGSVSTLKIQRTERGDSAVYLCASSPIREGRDGYTFGSGTRLTVV.

The genes are TRBV18 and TRBJ1-1, with D perhaps TRBD1 (5 bases). The CDR3 contains 17 residues. Germline V CDR1 and CDR2: KGHSH, LQKENI. Trimming stripped 6 bases from V and 4 bases from J, with 24 bases between. The CDR3 DNA follows: TGTGCCAGCTCCCCTAGTACCATTTCTCGGAGGGGCACTGAAGCTTTCTTT. This translates into CASSPSTISRRGTEAFF.

The chain has TRBV5-1 and TRBJ1-5; possibly TRBD1 for D (6 bases). The CDR3 has 15 amino acids. V lost 2 bases to trimming and J lost 2 bases, with 11 bases between them. Germline CDR1 reads SGHRS; CDR2 reads YFSETQ. In DNA form, the CDR3 reads TGCGCCAGCAGCTTAAACGCAGGGGGCAATCAGCCCCAGCATTTT. Encoded protein: CASSLNAGGNQPQHF.

The chain is built from TRBV7-6 and TRBJ2-3; D perhaps matches TRBD2 (5 bases). The germline V and J ends were trimmed by 2 bases and 4 bases, with 10 bases remaining between them. From germline, CDR1 is SGHVS and CDR2 FNYEAQ. The CDR3 totals 14 residues. This CDR3 is CASSLSGGSDTQYF. For the CDR3, the DNA is TGTGCCAGCAGCTTATCAGGCGGGTCAGATACGCAGTATTTT.

The rearrangement joins TRBV7-3 to TRBJ2-3; TRBD2 matches at 8 bases. This CDR3 contains 15 residues. V lost 0 bases and J lost 2; bases outside the gene matches: 1. Germline values: CDR1 SGHTA, CDR2 FQGTGA. As DNA, the CDR3 is TGTGCCAGCAGCTTAACTAGCGGGGCCACAGATACGCAGTATTTT. It encodes CASSLTSGATDTQYF.

The rearrangement uses TRBV9 and TRBJ2-6; TRBD1 might be the D (6 bases). This CDR3 is built from 17 residues. Germline CDR1 and CDR2: SGDLS and YYNGEE. V shed 0 bases and J shed 2 bases, with 12 bases lying between them. This chain's CDR3 is CASSVASPGAGANVLTF. The CDR3 DNA sequence: TGTGCCAGCAGCGTAGCCTCTCCAGGGGCTGGGGCCAACGTCCTGACTTTC.

The chain combines TRBV5-1 with TRBJ2-7; the match to TRBD1 covers 8 bases. J lost 3 bases, V lost 4 bases, and 18 bases had no gene match. CDR1 is SGHRS and CDR2 is YFSETQ in the germline V gene. The CDR3 is 18 amino acids. CDR3 sequence reads: CASSIGLVGTGVNYEQYF. The CDR3, as DNA: TGCGCCAGCAGCATCGGACTTGTGGGGACAGGAGTCAACTACGAGCAGTACTTC.

The CDR3 DNA follows: TGCAGCGTTGGCCTGGACAGGGAACCCTATGGCTACACCTTC. Translation: CSVGLDREPYGYTF. V usage is TRBV29-1 and J usage is TRBJ1-2; 8 bases are a match to TRBD1. V shed 4 bases and J 4 bases; nucleotides not matched to a gene: 8. This CDR3 contains 14 residues. Germline CDR1 SQVTM, CDR2 ANQGSEA.

V and J are TRBV7-2 and TRBJ2-5; 8 positions agree with TRBD1. The CDR3 runs to 15 residues. Trimming took 5 bases from V and 4 from J; bases not matched to a gene: 9. The germline gives CDR1 SGHTA, CDR2 FQGNSA. The CDR3 region has the DNA TGTGCCAGCAGCATACAGGGGGGAGGTGGAGAGACCCAGTACTTC. Encoded protein: CASSIQGGGGETQYF.

The genes are TRBV5-4 and TRBJ1-2, with TRBD1 matching over 8 bases. CDR1 is SGHNT and CDR2 is YYREEE in the germline V gene (reference sequence). Trimming cost V 1 base and J 4 bases; bases outside gene matches: 6. The CDR3 is made up of 15 amino acids. CDR3 loop: CASSLKGQEIYGYTF. DNA of the CDR3: TGTGCCAGCAGCTTGAAGGGACAGGAGATCTATGGCTACACCTTC.

This clone has just a few counts. The chain combines TRBV7-3 with TRBJ2-5; 11 bases agree with TRBD2. CDR3 length equals 17 residues. Germline CDR1 and CDR2: SGHTA and FQGTGA. V shed 4 bases and J 1 base; nucleotides not matched to a gene: 8. The CDR3 region is CASSSPGTSGAQETQYF. The CDR3 DNA is TGTGCCAGCAGCTCCCCCGGGACTAGCGGAGCCCAAGAGACCCAGTACTTC.

The V and J genes are TRBV6-2 or TRBV6-3 and TRBJ1-2; TRBD1 agrees at 8 bases. With V trimmed by 6 bases and J by 0 bases, 6 bases remained unmatched. Germline CDR1 MNHEY, CDR2 SVGEGT. The CDR3 runs 15 residues. This CDR3 reads CASSDTGGANYGYTF. The DNA for the CDR3 is TGTGCCAGCAGCGATACAGGGGGAGCTAACTATGGCTACACCTTC.

The chain uses TRBV2 and TRBJ1-3; D perhaps matches TRBD1 (6 bases). The germline V gene has CDR1 SNHLY and CDR2 FYNNEI. There are 18 residues in the CDR3. V was shortened by 6 bases and J by 0 bases, with 21 bases between the two germline ends. In DNA, the CDR3 is TGTGCCAGCAGGCCTCAGGGGCTATTCTCTCTCTCTGGAAACACCATATATTTT. Its translation: CASRPQGLFSLSGNTIYF.

This chain joins TRBV3-1 (or the pseudogene TRBV3-2) and TRBJ1-1, with no clear D. Trimming removed 1 base at V and 6 bases at J, with 18 bases between. Germline CDR1 LGHDT, CDR2 YNNKEL (reference sequence). The CDR3 extends over 16 amino acids. CDR3 nucleotides: TGTGCCAGCAGCCAAGCCCCGGCTACAGCTGATCCTGAAGCTTTCTTT. This encodes CASSQAPATADPEAFF.

CDR3: CASSLTWTSGRGSPDTQYF. The CDR3 region has the DNA TGTGCCAGCAGCTTAACTTGGACTAGCGGGCGCGGTTCCCCAGATACGCAGTATTTT. The V call is TRBV7-3, the J call TRBJ2-3, with 11 bases lining up with TRBD2. The CDR3 runs to 19 residues. Looked up from germline, CDR1 is SGHTA and CDR2 is FQGTGA. The V gene end was trimmed by 0 bases and the J gene end by 4 bases; junction bases not matched to a gene: 12.

This rearrangement joins TRBV27 to TRBJ2-1; TRBD1 matches at 7 bases. CDR1 MNHEY and CDR2 SMNVEV come from the germline V gene (reference sequence). V lost 5 bases and J lost 5; bases outside the gene matches: 6. CDR3 length: 14 residues. Here the CDR3 reads CASSPWDRNNEQFF. For the CDR3, the DNA is TGTGCCAGCAGTCCCTGGGACAGAAACAATGAGCAGTTCTTC.

This clone was observed a handful of times. This chain uses TRBV7-9 with TRBJ2-1; D is perhaps TRBD2 (6 bases). The CDR3 totals 14 residues. Deletions cut 5 bases from V and 4 bases from J, with 12 bases between. Germline V gene lookup returns CDR1 SEHNR and CDR2 FQNEAQ (reference sequence). The CDR3 DNA follows: TGTGCCAGCAGCCGCATGGCGGGGTACAATGAGCAGTTCTTC. This translates into CASSRMAGYNEQFF.

This chain links TRBV10-3 with TRBJ1-6; 9 bases map to TRBD1. Germline lookup yields CDR1 ENHRY and CDR2 SYGVKD. V shed 8 bases, J shed 6 bases, and the junction held 8 bases outside the gene matches. The CDR3 extends over 15 amino acids. The CDR3 region has the DNA TGTGCCATCGGGACAGGGAGATTGGCTAATTCACCCCTCCACTTT. It is translated as CAIGTGRLANSPLHF.

About this clone itself: A junction end diverges from the germline sequence, so it may reflect a read error. CDR3 nucleotide sequence: TGTGCTAGCAGCTTATCCGGGACAGCGACTCAAGAGACCCAGTACTTC. Protein product: CASSLSGTATQETQYF. This chain joins TRBV7-7 and TRBJ2-5; the match to TRBD1 covers 7 bases. CDR1 and CDR2 from the germline V gene are SSHAT and FNYEAQ (reference sequence). This CDR3 spans 16 amino acids.